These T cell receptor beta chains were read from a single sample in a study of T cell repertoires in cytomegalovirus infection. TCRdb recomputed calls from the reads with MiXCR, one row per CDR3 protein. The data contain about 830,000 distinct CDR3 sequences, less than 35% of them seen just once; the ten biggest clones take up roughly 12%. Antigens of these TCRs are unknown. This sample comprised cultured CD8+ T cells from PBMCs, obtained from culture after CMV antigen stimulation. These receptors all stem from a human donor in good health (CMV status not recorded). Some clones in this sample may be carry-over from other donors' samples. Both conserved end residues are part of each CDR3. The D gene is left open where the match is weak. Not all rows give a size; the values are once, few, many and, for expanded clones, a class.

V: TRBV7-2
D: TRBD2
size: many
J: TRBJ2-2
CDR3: CASSLTGGAVGELFF
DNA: TGTGCCAGCAGCCTCACCGGGGGGGCTGTCGGGGAGCTGTTTTTT

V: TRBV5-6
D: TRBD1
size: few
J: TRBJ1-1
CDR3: CASSLQGARNTEAFF
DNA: TGTGCCAGCAGCTTACAGGGGGCTAGGAACACTGAAGCTTTCTTT

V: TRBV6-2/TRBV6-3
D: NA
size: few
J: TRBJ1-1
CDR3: CASSYGPQPTDTEAFF
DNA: TGTGCCAGCAGTTACGGGCCCCAGCCGACGGACACTGAAGCTTTCTTT

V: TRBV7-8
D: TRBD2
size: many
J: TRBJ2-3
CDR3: CASSWRGAATDTQYF
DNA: TGTGCCAGCAGCTGGCGGGGGGCCGCAACAGATACGCAGTATTTT

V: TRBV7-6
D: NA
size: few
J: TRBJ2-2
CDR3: CASSSSPGLRLNTGELFF
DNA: TGTGCCAGCAGCTCTTCCCCGGGACTCAGATTGAACACCGGGGAGCTGTTTTTT

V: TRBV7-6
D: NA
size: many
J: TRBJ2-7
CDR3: CASSPYATGDTQSYEQYF
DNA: TGTGCCAGCAGCCCCTATGCCACCGGGGATACGCAGTCCTACGAGCAGTACTTC

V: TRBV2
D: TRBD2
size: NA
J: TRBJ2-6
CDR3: CASTLVGRGPGANVLTF
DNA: TGTGCCAGCACCTTGGTTGGGAGGGGACCTGGGGCCAACGTCCTGACTTTC

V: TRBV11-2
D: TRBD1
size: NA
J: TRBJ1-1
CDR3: CASSLGQGRFTEAFF
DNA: TGTGCCAGCAGCTTAGGACAGGGACGATTCACTGAAGCTTTCTTT

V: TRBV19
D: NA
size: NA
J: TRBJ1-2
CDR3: CASREGTPYGYTF
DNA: TGTGCCAGCCGGGAAGGGACCCCCTATGGCTACACCTTC

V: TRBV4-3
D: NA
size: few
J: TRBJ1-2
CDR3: CASSQESIRFSGYYGYTF
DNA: TGCGCCAGCAGCCAAGAATCGATCAGGTTTAGTGGTTACTATGGCTACACCTTC